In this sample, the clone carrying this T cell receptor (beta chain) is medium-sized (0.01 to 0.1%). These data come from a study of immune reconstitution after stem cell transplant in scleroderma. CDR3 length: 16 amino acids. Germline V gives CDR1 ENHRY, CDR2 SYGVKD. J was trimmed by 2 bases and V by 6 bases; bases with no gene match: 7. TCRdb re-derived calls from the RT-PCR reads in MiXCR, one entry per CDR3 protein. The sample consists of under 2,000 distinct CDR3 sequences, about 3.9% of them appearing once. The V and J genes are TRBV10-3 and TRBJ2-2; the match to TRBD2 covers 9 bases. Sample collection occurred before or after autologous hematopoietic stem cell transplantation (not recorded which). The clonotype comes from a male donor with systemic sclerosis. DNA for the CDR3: TGTGCCATCAGAGGCGGGGGGGCCTCTAACACCGGGGAGCTGTTTTTT. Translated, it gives CAIRGGGASNTGELFF.